Below, one T cell receptor (beta chain) is given with its context. The data belong to a study of Tregs in tolerant kidney transplant recipients. V was pared by 5 bases and J by 2 bases, with 3 bases of the junction left unmatched. Looked up from germline, CDR1 is SEHNR and CDR2 is FQNEAQ (reference sequence). The CDR3 length is 15 residues. Clones were sequenced by immunoSEQ multiplex PCR, and TCRdb holds only the in-frame ones, with some missing. This sample has roughly 54,000 clones, with around nine tenths found just once. Mixed chimerism was transient after nonmyeloablative marrow transplants from related graft donors. Unstimulated regulatory T cells (CD4+CD25+CD127-), CD4+CD25- non-regulatory cells, CD4 and CD8 cells were FACS-sorted from thawed PBMCs.

This rearrangement joins TRBV7-9 to TRBJ2-4, with 10 positions matching TRBD2. The clonotype was recovered from a human patient who received a combined kidney and bone marrow transplant. Some T cells may possibly be graft donor cells. The source material was CD8+ T cells from blood (PBMCs), sampled 12 months after the transplant. The CDR3 DNA sequence: TGTGCCAGCAGCCATAGCGGGAGGACCAAAAACATTCAGTACTTC. It yields the protein CASSHSGRTKNIQYF.